These T cell receptor beta chains were read from a single sample in a study of Ad26.COV2.S vaccination and SARS-CoV-2 variants. This table comes from immunoSEQ multiplex PCR, and its TCRdb copy is limited to in-frame clones, with some not included. The sample shows about 350,000 clones, approximately 81% of them seen only once. The sequencing used peripheral blood, collected in a trial of Ad26.COV2.S vaccine versus placebo. All receptors come from a person aged 18-60 years who received the Ad26.COV2.S COVID-19 vaccine or a placebo. The CDR3 runs from the conserved cysteine through the conserved F or W. A D gene is named only where the DNA matches it firmly. Clone size is stated in some rows and not others, as once, few, many or a class when expanded.

d_call j_call clone_size v_call cdr3_nt cdr3_aa
TRBD1 TRBJ1-4 - TRBV4-3 TGCGCCAGCAGCCAAGACCCTCCGACAGGGGTGGACGAAAAACTGTTTTTT CASSQDPPTGVDEKLFF
TRBD2 TRBJ2-2 - TRBV7-2 TGTGCCAGCAGCTTACTGAGCGGGGGGGCGAACACCGGGGAGCTGTTTTTT CASSLLSGGANTGELFF
- TRBJ2-3 - TRBV6-5 TGTGCCAGCAGCAAGGACCCGGGGTACACAGATACGCAGTATTTT CASSKDPGYTDTQYF
TRBD2 TRBJ2-2 once TRBV27 TGTGCCAGCAGCGGGACTAGCGGGAGATATCTCACCGGGGAGCTGTTTTTT CASSGTSGRYLTGELFF
- TRBJ1-5 - TRBV5-1 TGCGCCAGCAGCTTGGATGGGGGTAGCAATCAGCCCCAGCATTTT CASSLDGGSNQPQHF
- TRBJ1-1 few TRBV5-1 TGCGCCAGCAGCAGGAAGATGCCGGGACAACCGGGCATGAACACTGAAGCTTTCTTT CASSRKMPGQPGMNTEAFF
TRBD2 TRBJ2-1 - TRBV19 TGTGCCAGTAGTGGGGGACTAGCGGAAGATAGATACAATGAGCAGTTCTTC CASSGGLAEDRYNEQFF
- TRBJ1-5 - TRBV15 TGTGCCACCAGCAGAGGAGGGGCATCAGGGGCGGGTCAGCCCCAGCATTTT CATSRGGASGAGQPQHF
- TRBJ2-5 - TRBV3-1/TRBV3-2 TGTGCCAGCAGCCAATGGTTAGGGGCGGTGGGGATTGAAGAGACCCAGTACTTC CASSQWLGAVGIEETQYF
- TRBJ2-1 once TRBV9 TGTGCCAGCAGCGACGCCCCCTACAATGAGCAGTTCTTC CASSDAPYNEQFF
- TRBJ2-1 - TRBV7-2 TGTGCCAGCAGCTTAGCGGGGGGGCTGGATGAGTTCTTC CASSLAGGLDEFF
- TRBJ2-2 - TRBV7-6 TGTGCCAGCGCCGGGGTTTACACCGGGGAGCTGTTTTTT CASAGVYTGELFF
- TRBJ2-5 - TRBV25-1 TGTGCCAGCAGTGGGACAGTCCAAGAGACCCAGTACTTC CASSGTVQETQYF
- TRBJ2-2 - TRBV11-2 TGTGCCAGCAGAACAACTACAGACACCGGGGAGCTGTTTTTT CASRTTTDTGELFF
- TRBJ1-5 once TRBV6-2/TRBV6-3 TGTGCCAGCAGTCGCTGGACAGAAGATAGCAATCAGCCCCAGCATTTT CASSRWTEDSNQPQHF
- TRBJ2-1 - TRBV28 TGTGCCAGCAGCACCTGGGCTACTAGCCTAAACGATGAGCAGTTCTTC CASSTWATSLNDEQFF
- TRBJ2-1 once TRBV2 TGTGCCAGCAGTTCCTTCAGGGAGATGGACTACAATGAGCAGTTCTTC CASSSFREMDYNEQFF
- TRBJ1-2 - TRBV27 TGTGCCAGCAGTTTATCCCCACCCAACTATGGCTACACCTTC CASSLSPPNYGYTF
- TRBJ2-7 few TRBV7-9 TGTGCCAGCAGCCCCGACAGCTCCTACGAGCAGTACTTC CASSPDSSYEQYF
- TRBJ2-2 - TRBV6-5 TGTGCCAGCATTCCGGGACTTCCGAACACCGGGGAGCTGTTTTTT CASIPGLPNTGELFF
- TRBJ2-4 - TRBV7-2 TGTGCCAGCAGCCCTCAAACAGACATTCAGTACTTC CASSPQTDIQYF
TRBD1 TRBJ1-6 many TRBV7-9 TGTGCCAGCAGCCGGGACAGTAATAATTCACCCCTCCACTTT CASSRDSNNSPLHF
- TRBJ2-2 - TRBV29-1 TGCAGCGTTGTGAATTGGGGGACCGGGGAGCTGTTTTTT CSVVNWGTGELFF
- TRBJ2-7 few TRBV9 TGTGCCAGCAGCGTGGGCGGACAGAACCTTTACGAGCAGTACTTC CASSVGGQNLYEQYF
TRBD1 TRBJ1-2 - TRBV7-2 TGTGCCAGCAGCTCGCACAGGGGTGAGGGTGGCTACACCTTC CASSSHRGEGGYTF
TRBD1 TRBJ2-2 - TRBV7-9 TGTGCCAGCAGCCAACCGGGACAGGGGACAGCCGGGGAGCTGTTTTTT CASSQPGQGTAGELFF
- TRBJ1-4 - TRBV7-2 TGTGCCAGCAGCTTAATAGGGACCGGAGCAACTAATGAAAAACTGTTTTTT CASSLIGTGATNEKLFF
- TRBJ1-1 - TRBV3-1/TRBV3-2 TGTGCCAGCAGCCAAGTTTTGGCGACTGAAGCTTTCTTT CASSQVLATEAFF
TRBD2 TRBJ2-5 - TRBV27 TGTGCCAGCAGTTTAACTAGCGGGAGGGCGCGCCAAGAGACCCAGTACTTC CASSLTSGRARQETQYF
- TRBJ2-5 few TRBV5-1 TGCGCCAGCAGCTTGGGGCTTCGAAGGGAAGAGACCCAGTACTTC CASSLGLRREETQYF
TRBD1 TRBJ2-7 - TRBV24-1 TGTGCCACCAGTGACCCGGGACAGGGGGCCGTCGAGCAGTACTTC CATSDPGQGAVEQYF
TRBD2 TRBJ2-7 - TRBV6-4 TGTGCCAGCAGTGTCTCAGGGACTAGCTCCGAGCAGTACTTC CASSVSGTSSEQYF
- TRBJ2-3 - TRBV7-9 TGTGCCAGCAGCTTAGTAGCGGTTGGCACAGATACGCAGTATTTT CASSLVAVGTDTQYF
- TRBJ2-1 - TRBV7-7 TGTGCTAGCAGCTTCGGTTGGGACACACCTTACAATGAGCAGTTCTTC CASSFGWDTPYNEQFF
- TRBJ1-6 - TRBV18 TGTGCCAGCTCACCGCTTAGCTATAATTCACCCCTCCACTTT CASSPLSYNSPLHF
- TRBJ2-1 - TRBV3-1/TRBV3-2 TGTGCCAGCAGCCAATACTCTAATGAGCAGTTCTTC CASSQYSNEQFF
- TRBJ1-5 few TRBV5-6 TGTGCCAGCAGCTCGGGAAATGCGAAATCCAATCAGCCCCAGCATTTT CASSSGNAKSNQPQHF
- TRBJ1-3 - TRBV30 TGTGCCTGGAGTGTGGGAGACAACCCGAGCTCTGGAAACACCATATATTTT CAWSVGDNPSSGNTIYF
TRBD2 TRBJ2-2 - TRBV9 TGTGCCAGCAGCGTGGGGACTAGCGGGAACACCGGGGAGCTGTTTTTT CASSVGTSGNTGELFF
- TRBJ1-5 - TRBV5-8 TGTGCCAGCAGCCCCGGGACCCGAGGAAGCAATCAGCCCCAGCATTTT CASSPGTRGSNQPQHF
TRBD2 TRBJ2-3 once TRBV4-3 TGCGCCAGCGGACGGACTAGCGGGGGATCTCAACCTTTCACAGATACGCAGTATTTT CASGRTSGGSQPFTDTQYF
TRBD1 TRBJ1-2 - TRBV5-1 TGCGCCAGCAGCCCCGACAGGGCGTTCGGCTACACCTTC CASSPDRAFGYTF
- TRBJ2-1 - TRBV7-2 TGTGCCAGCAGCCCTGGACGTGGCTACAATGAGCAGTTCTTC CASSPGRGYNEQFF
- TRBJ1-2 - TRBV4-3 TGCGCCAGCAGCCAAGAGGTTAATTTTGACTATGGCTACACCTTC CASSQEVNFDYGYTF
- TRBJ2-3 - TRBV7-2 TGTGCCAGCAGCTTCGACGGGGGTAGCACAGATACGCAGTATTTT CASSFDGGSTDTQYF
- TRBJ2-7 - TRBV18 TGTGCCAGCTCGGAGTCCTACGAGCAGTACTTC CASSESYEQYF
TRBD1 TRBJ1-1 - TRBV27 TGTGCCAGCAGTTTATATCCCCCCCTCCTGACAGGGAAGGAAGCTTTCTTT CASSLYPPLLTGKEAFF
- TRBJ2-5 - TRBV5-1 TGCGCCAGCAGCCATAATCTAGCGAGGGGGCAAGAGACCCAGTACTTC CASSHNLARGQETQYF
- TRBJ1-2 few TRBV7-2 TGTGCCAGCAGCGTAAACGGGGGGGACTATGGCTACACCTTC CASSVNGGDYGYTF